A single sample gave rise to the 24 T cell receptor beta chains below, sequenced in a study of T-cell memory formation after mild COVID-19. TCRdb ran MiXCR on the 5' RACE reads and lists one entry per CDR3 protein. The sample has 550,000 to 700,000 distinct CDR3 sequences, approximately 15% seen once; the top ten hold 8.1%. The sample was PBMCs or a T cell subset sorted from them (not recorded which). The receptors come from an adult woman who had mild COVID-19 (a few samples of this study predate the infection). Cell type and time point are not known.

This clonotype came up many times. The chain carries TRBV7-9 and TRBJ2-2; D unclear. The V end was cut by 1 base, the J end by 2 bases, with 8 bases between. The length of the CDR3 is 15 residues. The germline V gene encodes CDR1 SEHNR and CDR2 FQNEAQ (reference sequence). The CDR3 region is CASSLVGVNTGELFF. The CDR3 bases are TGTGCCAGCAGCTTAGTCGGAGTAAACACCGGGGAGCTGTTTTTT.

The chain links TRBV4-1 to TRBJ1-4; D gene ambiguous. V lost 4 bases and J lost 0, with 9 bases in between. This CDR3 is 15 amino acids long. CDR1 is MGHRA and CDR2 is YSYEKL in the germline V gene. The CDR3 spells CASSLVMATNEKLFF. The DNA for the CDR3 is TGCGCCAGCAGCCTCGTGATGGCAACTAATGAAAAACTGTTTTTT.

This chain joins TRBV21-1 and TRBJ2-3. TRBV21-1 is tagged as a pseudogene. The CDR3 is 14 residues long. The CDR3 reads CASSKALRRDTQYF. In nucleotides, the CDR3 is TGTGCCAGCAGCAAAGCGCTCCGACGGGATACGCAGTATTTT.

This chain joins TRBV29-1 and TRBJ2-7, with D perhaps being TRBD1 or TRBD2 (6 bases each). The CDR3 runs to 12 residues. Germline V gene data show CDR1 as SQVTM and CDR2 as ANQGSEA. V was cut by 6 bases and J by 2 bases, with 11 bases left in between. The CDR3 nucleotides are TGCAGCGTCTCGGAGGGGGCCTACGAGCAGTACTTC. It translates to CSVSEGAYEQYF.

The V call is TRBV29-1, the J call TRBJ1-2, with 7 bases lining up with TRBD1. This CDR3 is built from 16 residues. The germline gives CDR1 SQVTM, CDR2 ANQGSEA. J gave up 3 bases and V 4 bases, and 14 bases lay outside the gene matches. CDR3: CSVAGTPGGWDYGYTF. CDR3 sequence (DNA): TGCAGCGTTGCCGGGACCCCAGGGGGATGGGACTATGGCTACACCTTC.

This clonotype has more than one count but fewer than ten. The chain combines TRBV29-1 with TRBJ2-7; D uncertain. The germline V gene has CDR1 SQVTM and CDR2 ANQGSEA. The CDR3 extends over 13 amino acids. V gave up 0 bases and J gave up 2 bases, with 8 bases separating them. DNA for the CDR3: TGCAGCGTTGAAGATCTAGAAACCTACGAGCAGTACTTC. It codes for CSVEDLETYEQYF.

This clonotype was counted a few times. The CDR3 sequence: CASSLVAGQGMDEQFF. CDR3 nucleotide sequence: TGTGCCAGCAGCTTAGTAGCGGGACAGGGGATGGATGAGCAGTTCTTC. The chain links TRBV7-9 to TRBJ2-1, with 10 positions matching TRBD1. J was trimmed by 8 bases and V by 1 base; bases with no gene match: 8. This CDR3 is built from 16 residues. CDR1 is SEHNR and CDR2 is FQNEAQ in the germline V gene (reference sequence).

The chain joins TRBV3-1 to TRBJ2-7; 10 positions agree with TRBD1. This CDR3 has 15 residues. Per the germline V gene, CDR1 is LGHDT and CDR2 is YNNKEL (reference sequence). V shed 3 bases, J shed 7 bases, and the junction held 9 bases outside the gene matches. The CDR3 DNA reads TGTGCCAGCAGCCAGAGACGGGACAGGGGACGGGAGCAGTACTTC. It codes for CASSQRRDRGREQYF.

The chain recombines TRBV12-3 or TRBV12-4 with TRBJ2-3; D ambiguous. V lost 3 bases to trimming and J lost 4 bases, with 14 bases between them. This CDR3 has 15 amino acids. The CDR3 nucleotides are TGTGCCAGCAGTTTCGGGCAGGCGACGCCAGATACGCAGTATTTT. Protein product: CASSFGQATPDTQYF.

J is TRBJ2-5 and V is TRBV20-1, with 10 nucleotides matching TRBD1. Germline V gene sequence: CDR1 DFQATT, CDR2 SNEGSKA (reference sequence). Unmatched junction bases numbered 5, after V lost 6 bases and J lost 4 bases. CDR3 size: 13 residues. CDR3 region: CSARQGAGETQYF. The CDR3, as DNA: TGCAGTGCCAGACAGGGGGCTGGAGAGACCCAGTACTTC.

V and J are TRBV2 and TRBJ2-3; possibly TRBD1 for D (5 bases). V was pared by 3 bases and J by 2 bases, with 9 bases between. The CDR3 sequence is 14 residues long. Germline loops: CDR1 SNHLY, CDR2 FYNNEI. This CDR3 reads CASSEAGFTDTQYF. The CDR3, as DNA: TGTGCCAGCAGTGAGGCAGGGTTCACAGATACGCAGTATTTT.

This clonotype was found a few times. The chain joins TRBV20-1 to TRBJ1-2; D uncertain. CDR1 is DFQATT and CDR2 is SNEGSKA in the germline V gene (reference sequence). This CDR3 comprises 14 residues. V was trimmed by 0 bases and J by 0 bases, leaving 8 bases between them. The CDR3 DNA is TGCAGTGCTAGAGATAGAAGGGCTAACTATGGCTACACCTTC. Translated: CSARDRRANYGYTF.

Written as DNA, the CDR3 is TGTGCCTGGAGTGCCCTGGGGGGGCAGTTCTTC. Protein product: CAWSALGGQFF. The chain combines TRBV30 with TRBJ2-1, with D tentatively TRBD2 (6 bases). This CDR3 region has 11 residues. V dropped 1 base and J dropped 12 bases, with 10 bases sitting between them. Germline V gene data show CDR1 as GTSNPN and CDR2 as SVGIG (reference sequence).

V and J are TRBV20-1 and TRBJ2-5; the match to TRBD2 covers 10 bases. The length of the CDR3 is 16 residues. Looked up from germline, CDR1 is DFQATT and CDR2 is SNEGSKA (reference sequence). Germline trimming cut 7 bases from V and 1 base from J; bases unmatched to any gene: 12. The CDR3 here is CSVQKGLASSQETQYF. CDR3 in DNA: TGCAGTGTTCAAAAGGGACTAGCGAGTAGCCAAGAGACCCAGTACTTC.

This clonotype occurred a few times. The chain uses TRBV11-2 and TRBJ2-7, with TRBD1 as a possible D gene (6 bases). Germline CDR1 SGHAT, CDR2 FQNNGV. CDR3 length: 12 residues. Trimming removed 5 bases at V and 8 bases at J, with 13 bases between. DNA of the CDR3: TGTGCCAGCAGCACCCGGGACACTCAGCAGTACTTC. Protein: CASSTRDTQQYF.

This clonotype has a handful of counts. This rearrangement joins TRBV7-9 to TRBJ2-1, with D perhaps being TRBD1 or TRBD2 (6 bases each). The length of the CDR3 is 12 residues. Germline lookup yields CDR1 SEHNR and CDR2 FQNEAQ (reference sequence). Trimming removed 8 bases from V and 16 bases from J, with 21 bases in between. The CDR3 region has the DNA TGTGCCAGCGCCCGGGGGCCGGACGAGCTATTCTTC. Its translation is CASARGPDELFF.

Only a few counts were recorded for this clonotype. The chain carries TRBV20-1 and TRBJ2-2; TRBD1 or TRBD2 may be the D gene (6 bases each). Per the germline V gene, CDR1 is DFQATT and CDR2 is SNEGSKA (reference sequence). The CDR3 sequence is 15 residues long. Trimming left V 6 bases short and J 4 bases short, with 18 bases between. In DNA form, the CDR3 reads TGCAGTGCCCAGCCGTCGGGGGCTGGCACCGGGGAGCTGTTTTTT. Protein: CSAQPSGAGTGELFF.

This clonotype was counted between two and nine times. The CDR3 loop reads CASSLEGWGHQPQHF. The DNA of the CDR3 is TGCGCCAGCAGCTTGGAAGGGTGGGGGCATCAGCCCCAGCATTTT. The chain links TRBV5-1 to TRBJ1-5; D is possibly TRBD1 (6 bases). The CDR3 runs to 15 residues. V dropped 0 bases and J dropped 5 bases, with 12 bases sitting between them. Germline V gene sequence: CDR1 SGHRS, CDR2 YFSETQ.

The J gene is TRBJ2-5, the V gene TRBV7-3; D is unresolved. There are 13 residues in the CDR3. Trimming shortened V by 2 bases and J by 5 bases, and 9 bases separated the two germline ends. Germline CDR1 and CDR2: SGHTA and FQGTGA. The DNA of the CDR3 is TGTGCCAGCAGCTTAGGGAACGCGGAGACCCAGTACTTC. Protein: CASSLGNAETQYF.

V is TRBV7-3 and J is TRBJ1-1; D is undetermined. Trimming took 3 bases from V and 0 from J, leaving 5 bases between them. Looked up from germline, CDR1 is SGHTA and CDR2 is FQGTGA. This CDR3 region has 13 residues. CDR3 bases: TGTGCCAGCAGCTTCACAGTGAACACTGAAGCTTTCTTT. Its translation is CASSFTVNTEAFF.

This clonotype was counted a few times. This rearrangement joins TRBV7-2 to TRBJ2-7; 12 bases match TRBD2. Germline V gene lookup returns CDR1 SGHTA and CDR2 FQGNSA. CDR3 size: 14 residues. V was clipped by 7 bases and J by 11 bases; unmatched bases: 12. The CDR3 DNA sequence: TGTGCCAGCATACATAGACTAGCGGGAGTCAGGGAGTACTTC. Its protein product is CASIHRLAGVREYF. Using reference TRBV7-2 and TRBJ2-7 for the parts outside the CDR3, the full variable domain is GAGVSQSPSNKVTEKGKDVELRCDPISGHTALYWYRQSLGQGLEFLIYFQGNSAPDKSGLPSDRFSAERTGGSVSTLTIQRTQQEDSAVYLCASIHRLAGVREYFGPGTRLTVT.

V gene TRBV4-1 combines with J gene TRBJ2-2, with D perhaps matching TRBD2 (6 bases). Germline lookup yields CDR1 MGHRA and CDR2 YSYEKL. CDR3 size: 17 residues. V was cut by 0 bases and J by 5 bases, with 16 bases left in between. The CDR3 protein is CASSQEMKGLVTGELFF. The CDR3 coding sequence is TGCGCCAGCAGCCAAGAAATGAAGGGACTGGTAACCGGGGAGCTGTTTTTT.

This chain uses TRBV5-1 with TRBJ2-7; D ambiguous. The germline V gene has CDR1 SGHRS and CDR2 YFSETQ. Trimming stripped 0 bases from V and 1 base from J, with 20 bases between. CDR3 size: 18 residues. CDR3 loop: CASSLAPSDQAISYEQYF. Here the CDR3 DNA reads TGCGCCAGCAGCTTGGCCCCCAGCGACCAGGCCATTTCCTACGAGCAGTACTTC.

This clonotype was found a few times. The J gene is TRBJ2-6, the V gene TRBV11-2; TRBD2 might be the D (6 bases). The CDR3 runs 18 residues. CDR1 is SGHAT, CDR2 FQNNGV, per germline. Trimming cost V 4 bases and J 2 bases, with 18 bases left between them. CDR3 region: CASSWMRGYEPGANVLTF. CDR3 nucleotides: TGTGCCAGCAGCTGGATGCGGGGATATGAGCCTGGGGCCAACGTCCTGACTTTC.